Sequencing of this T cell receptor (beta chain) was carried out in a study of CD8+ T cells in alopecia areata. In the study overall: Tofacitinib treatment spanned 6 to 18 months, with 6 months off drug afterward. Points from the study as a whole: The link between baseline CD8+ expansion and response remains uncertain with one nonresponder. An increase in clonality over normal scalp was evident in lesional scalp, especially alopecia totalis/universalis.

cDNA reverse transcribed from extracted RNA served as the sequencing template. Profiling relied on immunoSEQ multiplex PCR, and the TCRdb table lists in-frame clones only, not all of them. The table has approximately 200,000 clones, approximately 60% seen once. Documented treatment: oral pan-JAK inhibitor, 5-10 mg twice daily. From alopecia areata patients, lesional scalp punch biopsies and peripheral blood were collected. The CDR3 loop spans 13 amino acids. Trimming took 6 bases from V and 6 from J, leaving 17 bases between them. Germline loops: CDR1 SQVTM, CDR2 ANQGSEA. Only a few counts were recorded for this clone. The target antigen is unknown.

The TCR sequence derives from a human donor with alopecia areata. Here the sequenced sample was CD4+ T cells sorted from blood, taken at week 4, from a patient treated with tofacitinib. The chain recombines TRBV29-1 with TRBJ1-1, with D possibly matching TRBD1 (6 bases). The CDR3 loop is CSVGAKGRAEAFF. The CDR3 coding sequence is TGCAGCGTGGGGGCGAAAGGGAGGGCTGAAGCTTTCTTT.